This T cell receptor (beta chain) originates from a study of cytomegalovirus exposure and HLA in healthy donors. Findings of the study overall: Later analysis identified a missense DCLRE1C variant that was linked to TCR beta V- and J-gene trimming. Segments of the TCR beta V type were, in most cases, productive about 90% or about 30% of the time in an earlier analysis. HLA-A and HLA-B allele assignments for most subjects were reportedly predicted accurately using TCR beta sequences.

As concerns this clone: Its target is unknown.

PCR used 60 Vbeta primers and 13 Jbeta primers. Clones were read by immunoSEQ multiplex PCR, and TCRdb kept only the in-frame ones, dropping some. Of hundreds of thousands of clones detected, roughly 82% appear once; the ten largest clones hold around 6%. This CDR3 region has 14 residues. Trimming cost V 1 base and J 5 bases; bases outside gene matches: 5. Germline CDR1 is MNHNY and CDR2 is SVGAGI (reference sequence). The sample consisted of PBMCs. The clonotype originates from a man between 35 and 55 years old in good health and CMV-seropositive. The chain carries TRBV6-6 and TRBJ2-7; 7 bases agree with TRBD2. In DNA form, the CDR3 reads TGTGCCAGCAGTTACTGGGGAGGGAGAGACGAGCAGTACTTC. Translated, it gives CASSYWGGRDEQYF.